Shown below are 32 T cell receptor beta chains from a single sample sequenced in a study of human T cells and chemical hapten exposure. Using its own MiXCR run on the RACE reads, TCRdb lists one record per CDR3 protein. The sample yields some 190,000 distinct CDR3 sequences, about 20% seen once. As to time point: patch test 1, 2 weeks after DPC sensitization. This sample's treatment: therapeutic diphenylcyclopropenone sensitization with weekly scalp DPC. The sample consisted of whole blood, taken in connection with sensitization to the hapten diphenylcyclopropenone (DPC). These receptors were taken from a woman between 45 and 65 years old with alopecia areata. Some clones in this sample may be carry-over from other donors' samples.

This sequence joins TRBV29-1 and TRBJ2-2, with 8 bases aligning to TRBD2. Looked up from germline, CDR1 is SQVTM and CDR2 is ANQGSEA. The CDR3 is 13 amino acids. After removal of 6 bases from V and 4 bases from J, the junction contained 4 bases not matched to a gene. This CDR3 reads CSVGTSPTGELFF. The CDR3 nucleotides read TGCAGCGTGGGGACTAGTCCCACCGGGGAGCTGTTTTTT.

This CDR3 is CASSQGRGDEKLFF. DNA of the CDR3: TGTGCCAGCAGTCAGGGACGGGGGGATGAAAAACTGTTTTTT. The rearrangement joins TRBV27 to TRBJ1-4, with a tentative D call TRBD1 (5 bases). The CDR3 extends over 14 amino acids. Germline V lookup: CDR1 MNHEY, CDR2 SMNVEV (reference sequence). V was cut by 5 bases and J by 6 bases, with 13 bases left in between.

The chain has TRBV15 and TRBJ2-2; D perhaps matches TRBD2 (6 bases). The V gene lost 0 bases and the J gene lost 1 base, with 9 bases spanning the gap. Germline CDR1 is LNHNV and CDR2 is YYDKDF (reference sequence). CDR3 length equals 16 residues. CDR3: CATSRDRGLNTGELFF. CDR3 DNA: TGTGCCACCAGCAGAGATCGGGGGTTGAACACCGGGGAGCTGTTTTTT.

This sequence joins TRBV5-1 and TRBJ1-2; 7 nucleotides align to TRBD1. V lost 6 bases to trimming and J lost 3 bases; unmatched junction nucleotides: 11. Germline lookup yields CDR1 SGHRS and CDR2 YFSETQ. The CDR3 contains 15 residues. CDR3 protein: CASTLRGGEDYGYTF. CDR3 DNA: TGCGCCAGCACTTTGCGAGGGGGCGAGGACTATGGCTACACCTTC.

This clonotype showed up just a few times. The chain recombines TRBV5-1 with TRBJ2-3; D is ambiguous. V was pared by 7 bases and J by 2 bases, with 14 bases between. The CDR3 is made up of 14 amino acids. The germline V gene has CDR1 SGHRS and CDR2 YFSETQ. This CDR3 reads CASSTATHTDTQYF. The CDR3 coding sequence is TGCGCCAGCTCTACGGCGACCCACACAGATACGCAGTATTTT.

The CDR3 reads CASSQGTGTAYEQYF. The CDR3 nucleotides read TGCGCCAGCAGCCAAGGCACCGGGACAGCCTACGAGCAGTACTTC. The V and J genes are TRBV4-1 and TRBJ2-7; 7 bases are shared with TRBD1. The CDR3 runs to 15 residues. Trimming took 1 base from V and 2 from J; bases not matched to a gene: 5. CDR1 and CDR2 (germline): MGHRA, YSYEKL.

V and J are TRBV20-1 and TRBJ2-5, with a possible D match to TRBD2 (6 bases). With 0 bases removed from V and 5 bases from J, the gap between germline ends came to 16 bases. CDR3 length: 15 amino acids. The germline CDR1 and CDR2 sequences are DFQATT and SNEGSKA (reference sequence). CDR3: CSAREGVGSRETQYF. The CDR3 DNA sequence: TGCAGTGCTAGAGAGGGGGTCGGGAGCCGGGAGACCCAGTACTTC.

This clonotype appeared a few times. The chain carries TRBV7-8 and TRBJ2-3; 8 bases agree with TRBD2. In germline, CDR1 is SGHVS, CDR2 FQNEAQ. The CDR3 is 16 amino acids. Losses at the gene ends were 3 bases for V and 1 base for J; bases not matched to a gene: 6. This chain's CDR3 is CASSLDTSGRTDTQYF. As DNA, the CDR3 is TGTGCCAGCAGCTTGGATACTAGCGGCCGCACAGATACGCAGTATTTT.

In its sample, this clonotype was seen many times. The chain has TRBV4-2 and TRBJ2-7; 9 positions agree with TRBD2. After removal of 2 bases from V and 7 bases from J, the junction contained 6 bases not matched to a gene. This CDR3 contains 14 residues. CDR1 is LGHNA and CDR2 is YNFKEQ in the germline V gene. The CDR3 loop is CASSQPGLAREQYF. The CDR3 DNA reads TGTGCCAGCAGCCAACCCGGACTAGCGAGAGAGCAGTACTTC.

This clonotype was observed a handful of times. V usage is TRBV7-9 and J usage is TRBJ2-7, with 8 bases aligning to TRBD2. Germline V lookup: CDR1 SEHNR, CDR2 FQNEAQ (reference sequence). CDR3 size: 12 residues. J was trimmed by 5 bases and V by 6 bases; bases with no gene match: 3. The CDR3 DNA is TGTGCCAGCAGGGCGGGGGGCGACGAGCAGTACTTC. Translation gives CASRAGGDEQYF.

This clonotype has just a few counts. CDR3 amino acids: CASSLDQGTEAFF. The CDR3 nucleotides read TGCGCCAGCAGCTTGGATCAGGGCACTGAAGCTTTCTTT. V and J are TRBV5-1 and TRBJ1-1; possibly TRBD1 for D (5 bases). This CDR3 is 13 amino acids long. Trimming took 0 bases from V and 4 from J, leaving 7 bases between them. CDR1 and CDR2 from the germline V gene are SGHRS and YFSETQ.

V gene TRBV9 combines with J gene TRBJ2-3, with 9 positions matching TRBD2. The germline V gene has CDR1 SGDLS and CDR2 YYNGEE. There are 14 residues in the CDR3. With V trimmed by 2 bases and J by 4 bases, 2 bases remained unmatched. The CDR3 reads CASSVGTSSDTQYF. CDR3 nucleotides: TGTGCCAGCAGCGTGGGGACTAGCTCAGATACGCAGTATTTT.

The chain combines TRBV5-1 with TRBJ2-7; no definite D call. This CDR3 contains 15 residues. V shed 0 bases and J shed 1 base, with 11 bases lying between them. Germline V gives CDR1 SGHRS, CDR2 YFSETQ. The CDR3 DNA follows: TGCGCCAGCAGCTTGGAATGGGGTAGGTCCTACGAGCAGTACTTC. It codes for CASSLEWGRSYEQYF.

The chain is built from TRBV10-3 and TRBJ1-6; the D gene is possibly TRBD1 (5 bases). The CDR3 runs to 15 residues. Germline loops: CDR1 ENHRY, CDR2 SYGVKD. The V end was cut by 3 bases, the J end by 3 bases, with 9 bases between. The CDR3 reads CAISDGQGYNSPLHF. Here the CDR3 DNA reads TGTGCCATCAGTGATGGGCAGGGCTATAATTCACCCCTCCACTTT.

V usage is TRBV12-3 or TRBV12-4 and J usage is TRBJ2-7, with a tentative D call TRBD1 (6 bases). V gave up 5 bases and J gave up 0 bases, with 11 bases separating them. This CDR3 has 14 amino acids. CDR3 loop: CASSGTKSSYEQYF. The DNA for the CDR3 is TGTGCCAGCAGTGGGACAAAGAGCTCCTACGAGCAGTACTTC.

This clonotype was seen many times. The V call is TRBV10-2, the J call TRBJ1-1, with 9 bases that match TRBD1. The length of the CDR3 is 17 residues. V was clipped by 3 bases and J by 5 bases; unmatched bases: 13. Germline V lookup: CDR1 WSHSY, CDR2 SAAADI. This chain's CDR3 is CASSDRTGAVRGTEAFF. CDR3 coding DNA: TGCGCCAGCAGTGACAGGACAGGGGCGGTGAGGGGGACTGAAGCTTTCTTT.

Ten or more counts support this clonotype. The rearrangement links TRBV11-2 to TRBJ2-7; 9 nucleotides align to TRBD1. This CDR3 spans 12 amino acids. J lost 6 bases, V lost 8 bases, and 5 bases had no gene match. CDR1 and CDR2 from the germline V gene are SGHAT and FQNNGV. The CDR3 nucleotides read TGTGCCAGCGGGACAGGGTATAGCGAGCAGTACTTC. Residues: CASGTGYSEQYF. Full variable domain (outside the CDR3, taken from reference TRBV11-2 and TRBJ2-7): EAGVAQSPRYKIIEKRQSVAFWCNPISGHATLYWYQQILGQGPKLLIQFQNNGVVDDSQLPKDRFSAERLKGVDSTLKIQPAKLEDSAVYLCASGTGYSEQYFGPGTRLTVT.

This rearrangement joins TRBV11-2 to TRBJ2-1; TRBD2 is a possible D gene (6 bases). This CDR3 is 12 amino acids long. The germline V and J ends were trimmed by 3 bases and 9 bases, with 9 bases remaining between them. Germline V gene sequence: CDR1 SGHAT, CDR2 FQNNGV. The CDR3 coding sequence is TGTGCCAGCAGCTTCCAGCGGGTTGAGCAGTTCTTC. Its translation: CASSFQRVEQFF.

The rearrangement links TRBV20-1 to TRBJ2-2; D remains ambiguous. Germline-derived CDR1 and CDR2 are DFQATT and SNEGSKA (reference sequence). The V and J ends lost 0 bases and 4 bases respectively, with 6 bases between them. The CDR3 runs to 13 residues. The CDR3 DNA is TGCAGTGCTAGAGAATCGGTCACCGGGGAGCTGTTTTTT. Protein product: CSARESVTGELFF.

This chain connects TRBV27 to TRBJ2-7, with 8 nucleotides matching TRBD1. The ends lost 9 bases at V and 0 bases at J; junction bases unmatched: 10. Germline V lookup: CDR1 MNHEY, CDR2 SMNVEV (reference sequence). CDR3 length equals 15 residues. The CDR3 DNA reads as TGTGCCAGTCGCCCTACCGGGACAGGCTCCTACGAGCAGTACTTC. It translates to CASRPTGTGSYEQYF.

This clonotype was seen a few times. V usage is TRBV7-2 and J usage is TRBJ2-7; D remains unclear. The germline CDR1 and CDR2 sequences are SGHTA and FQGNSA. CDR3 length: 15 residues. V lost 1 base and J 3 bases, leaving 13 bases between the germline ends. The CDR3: CASSLGAAQDYEQYF. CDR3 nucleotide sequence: TGTGCCAGCAGCTTAGGGGCAGCCCAAGACTACGAGCAGTACTTC. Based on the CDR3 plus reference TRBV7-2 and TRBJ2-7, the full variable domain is GAGVSQSPSNKVTEKGKDVELRCDPISGHTALYWYRQSLGQGLEFLIYFQGNSAPDKSGLPSDRFSAERTGGSVSTLTIQRTQQEDSAVYLCASSLGAAQDYEQYFGPGTRLTVT.

Here the CDR3 DNA reads TGTGCCAGTAGACAGATCGGTGAGTCATCAGGTGAAAAACTGTTTTTT. It translates to CASRQIGESSGEKLFF. The rearrangement links TRBV19 to TRBJ1-4; D gene uncertain. The CDR3 is 16 residues long. Trimming took off 6 bases at V and 7 bases at J, with 21 bases between the two ends. Germline CDR1 LNHDA, CDR2 SQIVND (reference sequence).

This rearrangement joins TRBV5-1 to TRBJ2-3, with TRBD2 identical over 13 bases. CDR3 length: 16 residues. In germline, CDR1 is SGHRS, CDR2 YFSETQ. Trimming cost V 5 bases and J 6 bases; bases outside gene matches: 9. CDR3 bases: TGCGCCAGCAGTTACAGGACTAGCGGGAGCGGTGATACGCAGTATTTT. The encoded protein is CASSYRTSGSGDTQYF.

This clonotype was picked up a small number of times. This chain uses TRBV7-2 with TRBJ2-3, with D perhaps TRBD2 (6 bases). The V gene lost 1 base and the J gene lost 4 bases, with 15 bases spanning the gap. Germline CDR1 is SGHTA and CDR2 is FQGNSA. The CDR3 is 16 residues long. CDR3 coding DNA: TGTGCCAGCAGCTTAGGGGGACTCCTGGCCCCAGATACGCAGTATTTT. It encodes CASSLGGLLAPDTQYF.

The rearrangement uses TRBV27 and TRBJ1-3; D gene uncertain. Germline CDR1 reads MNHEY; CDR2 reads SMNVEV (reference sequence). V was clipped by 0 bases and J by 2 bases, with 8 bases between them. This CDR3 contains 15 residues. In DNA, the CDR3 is TGTGCCAGCAGTTTATCCGCGGTGCCTGGAAACACCATATATTTT. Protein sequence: CASSLSAVPGNTIYF.

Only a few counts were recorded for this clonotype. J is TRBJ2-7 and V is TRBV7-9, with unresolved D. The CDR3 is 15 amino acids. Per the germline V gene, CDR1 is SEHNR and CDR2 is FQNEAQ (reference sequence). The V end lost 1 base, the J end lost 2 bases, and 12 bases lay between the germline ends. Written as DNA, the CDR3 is TGTGCCAGCAGCTTAGGATCCCAGACACCCTACGAGCAGTACTTC. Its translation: CASSLGSQTPYEQYF.

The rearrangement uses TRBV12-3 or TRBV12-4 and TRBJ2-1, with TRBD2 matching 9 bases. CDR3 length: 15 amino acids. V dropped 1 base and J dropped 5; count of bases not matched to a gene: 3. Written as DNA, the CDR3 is TGTGCCAGCAGTTTAGTAGCGGGAGCGAACAATGAGCAGTTCTTC. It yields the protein CASSLVAGANNEQFF.

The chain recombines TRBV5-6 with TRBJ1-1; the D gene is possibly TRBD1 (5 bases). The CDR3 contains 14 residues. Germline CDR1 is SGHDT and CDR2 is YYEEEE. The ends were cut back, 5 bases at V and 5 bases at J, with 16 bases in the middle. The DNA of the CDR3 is TGTGCCAGCAGACGGCGAGGGACGGGGACTGAAGCTTTCTTT. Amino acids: CASRRRGTGTEAFF. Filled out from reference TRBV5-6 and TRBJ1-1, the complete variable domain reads DAGVTQSPTHLIKTRGQQVTLRCSPKSGHDTVSWYQQALGQGPQFIFQYYEEEERQRGNFPDRFSGHQFPNYSSELNVNALLLGDSALYLCASRRRGTGTEAFFGQGTRLTVV.

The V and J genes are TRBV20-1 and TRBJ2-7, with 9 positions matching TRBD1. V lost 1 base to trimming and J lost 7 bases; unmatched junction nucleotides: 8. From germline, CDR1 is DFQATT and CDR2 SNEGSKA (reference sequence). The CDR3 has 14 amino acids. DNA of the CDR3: TGCAGTGCTAGAGTGGGACAGGGTTCGGGGGAGCAGTACTTC. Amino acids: CSARVGQGSGEQYF.

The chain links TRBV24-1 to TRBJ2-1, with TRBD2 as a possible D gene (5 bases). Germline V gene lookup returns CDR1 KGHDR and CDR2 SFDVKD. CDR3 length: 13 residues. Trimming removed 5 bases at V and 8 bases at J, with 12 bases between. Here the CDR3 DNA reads TGTGCCACCAGTGTTCGGGATTGGGATGAGCAGTTCTTC. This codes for CATSVRDWDEQFF.

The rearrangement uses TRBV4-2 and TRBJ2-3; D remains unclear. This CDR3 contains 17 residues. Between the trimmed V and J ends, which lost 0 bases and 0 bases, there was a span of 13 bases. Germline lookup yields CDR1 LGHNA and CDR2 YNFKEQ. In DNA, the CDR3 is TGTGCCAGCAGCCAAGAATCCAGAGAAACTAGCACAGATACGCAGTATTTT. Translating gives CASSQESRETSTDTQYF.

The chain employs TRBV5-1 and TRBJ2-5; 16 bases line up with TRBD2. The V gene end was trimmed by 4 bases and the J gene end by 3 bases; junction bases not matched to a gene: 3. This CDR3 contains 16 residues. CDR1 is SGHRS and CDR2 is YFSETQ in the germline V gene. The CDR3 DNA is TGCGCCAGCAGCCCGGGACTAGCGGGAGGGGAAGAGACCCAGTACTTC. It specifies CASSPGLAGGEETQYF. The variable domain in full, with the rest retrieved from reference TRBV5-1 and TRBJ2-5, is KAGVTQTPRYLIKTRGQQVTLSCSPISGHRSVSWYQQTPGQGLQFLFEYFSETQRNKGNFPGRFSGRQFSNSRSEMNVSTLELGDSALYLCASSPGLAGGEETQYFGPGTRLLVL.